Below, one TCR beta chain is given with its context. Its antigen remains unknown. The approximately 120-subject validation cohort, separate from the 666-subject first cohort, included the donors. This entry comes from a study of cytomegalovirus exposure and HLA in healthy donors. Study information: The 90 to 150 validation repertoires were produced on the same platform as the roughly 700 repertoires of the first cohort. This was reported in a later analysis. General study results and limits: The study found most TCR sequences rare, yet found some public TCRs in many donors. More than 150 TCR beta chains were listed as cytomegalovirus-associated.

Clones were read by immunoSEQ multiplex PCR, and TCRdb kept only the in-frame ones, dropping some. The sample lists 150,000 to 200,000 clones, 90% to 97% occurring once. This CDR3 has 15 residues. J lost 6 bases, V lost 4 bases, and 9 bases had no gene match. Germline V gives CDR1 SGDLS, CDR2 YYNGEE. The receptor was isolated from a woman aged 18-29 years in good health and CMV-seronegative. The rearrangement uses TRBV9 and TRBJ1-4; TRBD1 agrees at 7 bases. The sequencing input was PBMCs. The CDR3 DNA follows: TGTGCCAGCAGCCCTACGGTAGGGGGCTATGAAAAACTGTTTTTT. Protein: CASSPTVGGYEKLFF.